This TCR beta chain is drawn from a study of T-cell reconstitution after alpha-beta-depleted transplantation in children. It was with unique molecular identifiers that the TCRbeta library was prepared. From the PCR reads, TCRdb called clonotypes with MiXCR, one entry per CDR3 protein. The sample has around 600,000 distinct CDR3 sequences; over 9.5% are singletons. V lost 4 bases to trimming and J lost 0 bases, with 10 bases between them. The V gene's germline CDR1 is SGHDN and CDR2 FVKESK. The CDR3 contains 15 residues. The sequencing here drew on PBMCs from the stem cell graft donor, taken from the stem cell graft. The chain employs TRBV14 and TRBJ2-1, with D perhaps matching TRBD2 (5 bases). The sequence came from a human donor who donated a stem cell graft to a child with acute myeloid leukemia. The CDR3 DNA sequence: TGTGCCAGCAGCCTGACTATTAGCTCCTACAATGAGCAGTTCTTC. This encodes CASSLTISSYNEQFF.